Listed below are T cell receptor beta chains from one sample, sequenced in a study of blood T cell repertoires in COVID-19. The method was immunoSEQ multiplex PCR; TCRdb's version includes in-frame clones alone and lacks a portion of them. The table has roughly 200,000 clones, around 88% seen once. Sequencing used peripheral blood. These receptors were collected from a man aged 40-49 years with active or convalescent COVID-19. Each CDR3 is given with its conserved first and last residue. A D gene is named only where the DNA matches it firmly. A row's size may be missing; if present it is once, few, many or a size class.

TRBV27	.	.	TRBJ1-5	TGTGCCAGTAAACAGGATTTTAGCAATCAGCCCCAGCATTTT	CASKQDFSNQPQHF
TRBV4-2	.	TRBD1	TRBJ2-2	TGTGCCAGCAGCCAGGCAACGTCAGGGGGCAAGCTGTTTTTT	CASSQATSGGKLFF
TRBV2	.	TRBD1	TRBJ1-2	TGTGCCAGCAAGGTGGGGGGCGGGACAGGCGGCTTCGTCTATGGCTACACCTTC	CASKVGGGTGGFVYGYTF
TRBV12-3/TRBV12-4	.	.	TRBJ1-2	TGTGCCAGCAAATACACTGGGCCGGATGGCTACACCTTC	CASKYTGPDGYTF
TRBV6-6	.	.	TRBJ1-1	TGTGCCAGCAGTTACGCAGAAATGAACACTGAAGCTTTCTTT	CASSYAEMNTEAFF
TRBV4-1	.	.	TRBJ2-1	TGCGCCAGCAGCCAAGGGGGCGGGCAGTTCTTC	CASSQGGGQFF
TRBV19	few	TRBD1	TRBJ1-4	TGTGCCAGTAACCAAGGACAGGGGGATGAGGCTAATGAAAAACTGTTTTTT	CASNQGQGDEANEKLFF
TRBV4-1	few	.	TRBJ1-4	TGCGCCAGCAGCCAAGACCCAACAACTAATGAAAAACTGTTTTTT	CASSQDPTTNEKLFF
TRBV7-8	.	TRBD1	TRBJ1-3	TGTGCCAGCAGCTTAACCCCCTCTTACAGGGGTTCTGGAAACACCATATATTTT	CASSLTPSYRGSGNTIYF
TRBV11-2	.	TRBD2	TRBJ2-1	TGTGCCAGCAGCTTAGCTAGCGGGAGTAATGAGCAGTTCTTC	CASSLASGSNEQFF
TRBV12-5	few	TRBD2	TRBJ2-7	TGTGCTAGTGGTTTCCGGGGACTAGAAGAGCAGTACTTC	CASGFRGLEEQYF
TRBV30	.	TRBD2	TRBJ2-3	TGTGCCTGGAGTCCGGGGACTAGCGGAACCACAGATACGCAGTATTTT	CAWSPGTSGTTDTQYF
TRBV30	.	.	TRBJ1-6	TGTGCCTGGAGTGCAGGGACACAGACTTCACCCCTCCACTTT	CAWSAGTQTSPLHF
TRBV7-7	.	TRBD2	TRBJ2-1	TGTGCTAGCAGCTTACGGGCGGGAGGAGTTTATGAGCAGTTCTTC	CASSLRAGGVYEQFF
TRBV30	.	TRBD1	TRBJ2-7	TGTGCCTGGAGTTCCGGGACAGGGGATTACGAGCAGTACTTC	CAWSSGTGDYEQYF
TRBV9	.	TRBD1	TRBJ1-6	TGTGCCAGCAGCGAACAACAGGGGTGGTTGGGTTCACCCCTCCACTTT	CASSEQQGWLGSPLHF
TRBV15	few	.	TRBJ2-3	TGTGCCACCAGCAGTAATACAGATACGCAGTATTTT	CATSSNTDTQYF
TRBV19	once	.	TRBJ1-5	TGTGCCAGTAGTTCCGGGAATGGCAATCAGCCCCAGCATTTT	CASSSGNGNQPQHF
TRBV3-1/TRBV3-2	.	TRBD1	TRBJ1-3	TGTGCCAGCAGCCCAACAGGGGGCGCAGGTGGAAACACCATATATTTT	CASSPTGGAGGNTIYF
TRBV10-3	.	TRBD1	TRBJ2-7	TGTGCCATCAGCGACAGGGTGGGCGAGCAGTACTTC	CAISDRVGEQYF
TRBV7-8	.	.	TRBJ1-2	TGTGCCAGCAGCTTAGGTGGTACAGGGAGGGGTGGCTACACCTTC	CASSLGGTGRGGYTF
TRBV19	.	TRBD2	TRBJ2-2	TGTGCCAGTAAGGGACTAGCGGGAAACACCGGGGAGCTGTTTTTT	CASKGLAGNTGELFF
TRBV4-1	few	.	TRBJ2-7	TGCGCCAGCAGCCAAGAATTACAGTCCTACGAGCAGTACTTC	CASSQELQSYEQYF
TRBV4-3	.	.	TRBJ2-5	TGCGCCAGCAGCCAAGGGGTGAGCGGACAGGGAGGGGAGACCCAGTACTTC	CASSQGVSGQGGETQYF
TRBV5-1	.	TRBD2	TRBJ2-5	TGCGCCAGCAGTAGCGGGGGGTACCAAGAGACCCAGTACTTC	CASSSGGYQETQYF
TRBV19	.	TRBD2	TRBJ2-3	TGTGCCAGTAGTTCCGGGACTAGCGGGGCCACAACTTACGGTGCGCAGTATTTT	CASSSGTSGATTYGAQYF
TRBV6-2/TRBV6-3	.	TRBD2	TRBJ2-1	TGTGCCAGCAGTTACGGCTTACTAGCGGGAGGGCCCGATGAGCAGTTCTTC	CASSYGLLAGGPDEQFF
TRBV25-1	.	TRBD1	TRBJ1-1	TGTGCCAGCAGTATGTGGACAGGGGAGAACACTGAAGCTTTCTTT	CASSMWTGENTEAFF
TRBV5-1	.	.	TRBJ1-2	TGCGCCAGCAGCTGGGAGACAGCGGGTGGCTACACCTTC	CASSWETAGGYTF